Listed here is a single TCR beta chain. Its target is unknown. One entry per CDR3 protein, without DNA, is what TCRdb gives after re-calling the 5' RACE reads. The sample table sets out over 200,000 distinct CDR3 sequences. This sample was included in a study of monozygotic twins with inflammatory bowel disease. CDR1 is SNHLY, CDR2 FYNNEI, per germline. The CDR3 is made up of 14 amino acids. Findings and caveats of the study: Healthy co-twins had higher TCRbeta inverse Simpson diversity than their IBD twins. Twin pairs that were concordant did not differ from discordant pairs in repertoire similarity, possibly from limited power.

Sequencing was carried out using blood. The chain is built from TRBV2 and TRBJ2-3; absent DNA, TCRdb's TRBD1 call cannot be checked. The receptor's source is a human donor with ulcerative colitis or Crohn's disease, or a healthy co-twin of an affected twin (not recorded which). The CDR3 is CASSVNRFMDTQYF.